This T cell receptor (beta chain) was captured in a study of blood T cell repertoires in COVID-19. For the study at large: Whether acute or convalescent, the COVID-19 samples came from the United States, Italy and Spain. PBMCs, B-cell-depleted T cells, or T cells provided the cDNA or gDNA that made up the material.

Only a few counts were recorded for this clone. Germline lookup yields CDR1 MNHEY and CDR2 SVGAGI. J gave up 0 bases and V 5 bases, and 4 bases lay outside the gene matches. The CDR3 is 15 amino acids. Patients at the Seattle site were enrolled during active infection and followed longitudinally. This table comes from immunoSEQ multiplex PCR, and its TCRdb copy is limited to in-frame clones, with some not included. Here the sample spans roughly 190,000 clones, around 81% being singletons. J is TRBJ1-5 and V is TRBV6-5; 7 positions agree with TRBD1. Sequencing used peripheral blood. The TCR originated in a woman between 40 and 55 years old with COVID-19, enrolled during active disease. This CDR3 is CASSLGTASNQPQHF. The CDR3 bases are TGTGCCAGCAGTCTCGGGACAGCTAGCAATCAGCCCCAGCATTTT.